This TCR beta chain came from a study of CD8 T cells in Susac syndrome. Study information: Clinically active disease was present in six of the sequenced Susac syndrome patients. Eight of these patients were in remission. Patients with Susac syndrome were therapy-naive, taking corticosteroids, with some also receiving intravenous immunoglobulin, or taking intravenous immunoglobulin alone at the time their blood was drawn.

In the case of this clonotype: The antigen is not known.

From blood CD8+ and CD4+ T cells, the TCR beta chain was sequenced. In germline, CDR1 is LNHDA, CDR2 SQIVND (reference sequence). Trimming shortened V by 7 bases and J by 4 bases, and 17 bases separated the two germline ends. The CDR3 totals 15 residues. Study-level results: TCR sequencing and HLA analysis covered a relatively small number of individuals.

An amount of RNA that ranged from 0.5 to 1 ug was reverse transcribed with random hexamers. TCRdb itself ran the immunoSEQ multiplex PCR reads through MiXCR, one entry per CDR3 protein. The table records about 160,000 distinct CDR3 sequences, approximately 95% of them present only once. The chain carries TRBV19 and TRBJ1-5; perhaps TRBD1 as D (5 bases). The material sequenced was CD4+ T cells from PBMCs. The receptor was isolated from a human donor with Susac syndrome. In DNA form, the CDR3 reads TGTGCCAGTAACCTGGGGGGTAATAAAAATCAGCCCCAGCATTTT. It encodes CASNLGGNKNQPQHF.